A single sample gave rise to the 25 T cell receptor beta chains below, sequenced in a study of blood T cells in healthy people across ages. A J-beta primer mix and a sample-barcoded 5' primer were used in a second PCR of roughly 7 to 12 cycles. TCRdb called the 5' RACE reads again in MiXCR, with one record for every CDR3 protein. The repertoire has 1.5 million to 2 million distinct CDR3 sequences, about 49% of them found once; the top ten carry less than 2.5%. The sequencing sample was made of blood. These receptors originate from a woman aged 40-49 years in good health.

As concerns this clonotype: Mismatch with germline at one junction end may stem from a read error. The rearrangement uses TRBV6-5 and TRBJ2-5; D may be TRBD1 or TRBD2 (5 bases each). The CDR3 extends over 12 amino acids. From germline, CDR1 is MNHEY and CDR2 SVGAGI. The chain's CDR3 is CASSRDQEAQYF. In DNA form, the CDR3 reads TGTGCCAGCTCTAGGGACCAAGAGGCCCAGTACTTC.

This chain connects TRBV27 to TRBJ2-5; D is unclear. The DNA end is more similar to TRBJ2-7, so the J call may be wrong. The CDR3 runs to 18 residues. CDR1 and CDR2 (germline): MNHEY, SMNVEV (reference sequence). CDR3 loop: CASSFRFTAGRNTYEQYF. The CDR3 DNA is TGTGCCAGCAGTTTTCGGTTCACCGCCGGAAGGAATACCTACGAGCAGTACTTC.

V and J are TRBV27 and TRBJ1-2; 9 bases are shared with TRBD1. From germline, CDR1 is MNHEY and CDR2 SMNVEV (reference sequence). The CDR3 is 15 residues long. V lost 7 bases and J lost 5; bases outside the gene matches: 11. CDR3 sequence (DNA): TGTGCCAGCACAAGAGAGGACAGGGGAAGATATGGCTACACCTTC. Protein sequence: CASTREDRGRYGYTF.

V is TRBV28 and J is TRBJ1-2, with D possibly being TRBD1 (5 bases). This CDR3 has 14 residues. The germline CDR1 and CDR2 sequences are MDHEN and SYDVKM. V shed 3 bases and J shed 4 bases, with 12 bases lying between them. The CDR3 DNA follows: TGTGCCAGCAGTTTTGGGGGTTCCCTCTATGGCTACACCTTC. This codes for CASSFGGSLYGYTF.

The chain links TRBV3-1 to TRBJ1-5; possible D gene TRBD1, 5 bases. The V end lost 2 bases, the J end lost 9 bases, and 17 bases lay between the germline ends. The germline V gene encodes CDR1 LGHDT and CDR2 YNNKEL (reference sequence). CDR3 size: 15 residues. The CDR3 protein is CASSQLGQGGGPQHF. Written as DNA, the CDR3 is TGTGCCAGCAGCCAACTCGGGCAGGGAGGAGGGCCCCAGCATTTT.

This sequence joins TRBV6-2 or TRBV6-3 and TRBJ2-5; tentatively, D is TRBD2 (6 bases). Matching the DNA end better, TRBJ2-7 makes the J call doubtful. The CDR3 totals 14 residues. Germline values: CDR1 MNHEY, CDR2 SVGEGT. The CDR3 sequence: CASSSRDSVGEQYF. DNA of the CDR3: TGTGCCAGCAGTAGCCGGGACTCAGTTGGCGAGCAGTACTTC.

This clonotype was detected only a few times. The chain employs TRBV28 and TRBJ2-5; TRBD2 aligns across 7 bases. The V and J ends lost 6 bases and 2 bases, in that order; junction bases with no gene match: 6. The CDR3 totals 14 residues. Germline V gene data show CDR1 as MDHEN and CDR2 as SYDVKM. CDR3: CASSRGAGQETQYF. In nucleotides, the CDR3 is TGTGCCAGCAGCCGGGGAGCGGGGCAAGAGACCCAGTACTTC.

This chain links TRBV27 with TRBJ1-1; no definite D call. V lost 6 bases and J 3 bases, leaving 11 bases between the germline ends. The CDR3 has 13 residues. Germline-derived CDR1 and CDR2 are MNHEY and SMNVEV (reference sequence). The chain's CDR3 is CASRRSGDTEAFF. In DNA, the CDR3 is TGTGCCAGCAGGCGTTCCGGTGACACTGAAGCTTTCTTT.

This clonotype has more than one count but fewer than ten. J is TRBJ2-5 and V is TRBV7-2; D is tentatively TRBD1 or TRBD2 (6 bases each). The CDR3 contains 14 residues. Germline assignment: CDR1 SGHTA and CDR2 FQGNSA. Trimming took 3 bases from V and 5 from J, leaving 13 bases between them. The CDR3 region is CASSFVGGAETQYF. CDR3 DNA: TGTGCCAGCAGCTTTGTCGGGGGCGCGGAGACCCAGTACTTC.

This clonotype has more than one count but fewer than ten. The chain has TRBV7-2 and TRBJ2-6; weak D call: TRBD1 (6 bases). Germline CDR1 and CDR2: SGHTA and FQGNSA. The V end was cut by 5 bases, the J end by 0 bases, with 14 bases between. CDR3 size: 17 residues. The CDR3 sequence: CASSDRGHLSGANVLTF. CDR3 coding DNA: TGTGCCAGCAGCGATAGGGGACATCTCTCTGGGGCCAACGTCCTGACTTTC.

The chain joins TRBV24-1 to TRBJ2-5, with D possibly matching TRBD1 (7 bases). This CDR3 region has 19 residues. The V end was cut by 9 bases, the J end by 11 bases, with 39 bases between. Looked up from germline, CDR1 is KGHDR and CDR2 is SFDVKD. CDR3 loop: CATFRGFEGARLGYNEQYF. Here the CDR3 DNA reads TGTGCCACCTTCCGAGGGTTCGAGGGGGCCCGACTAGGCTACAATGAGCAGTACTTC.

V and J are TRBV6-5 and TRBJ2-5, with D perhaps TRBD2 (5 bases). This CDR3 is 13 amino acids long. CDR1 and CDR2 (germline): MNHEY, SVGAGI. Trimming removed 7 bases from V and 5 bases from J, with 14 bases in between. CDR3 loop: CASNGVAGETQYF. The CDR3 nucleotides are TGTGCCAGCAACGGGGTGGCTGGGGAGACCCAGTACTTC.

The V and J genes are TRBV6-2 or TRBV6-3 and TRBJ2-1, with D tentatively TRBD1 or TRBD2 (6 bases each). The CDR3 loop spans 18 amino acids. CDR1 is MNHEY, CDR2 SVGEGT, per germline. V dropped 6 bases and J dropped 8 bases, with 29 bases sitting between them. CDR3 DNA sequence: TGTGCCAGCAGCTCTAAAACGTTGTTAGACAGGCCGGGGGATGAGCAGTTCTTC. Its protein is CASSSKTLLDRPGDEQFF.

The chain links TRBV6-5 to TRBJ2-7, with a possible D match to TRBD2 (5 bases). Germline CDR1 is MNHEY and CDR2 is SVGAGI. V lost 2 bases, J lost 0 bases, and 17 bases lay in between. The CDR3 runs 17 residues. CDR3 DNA sequence: TGTGCCAGCAGTTACCAGTATCCGGGGATGAGCTCCTACGAGCAGTACTTC. It codes for CASSYQYPGMSSYEQYF.

This clonotype was counted between two and nine times. The gene calls are TRBV10-3 and TRBJ1-2; 7 bases line up with TRBD1. J was trimmed by 3 bases and V by 3 bases; bases with no gene match: 1. The germline gives CDR1 ENHRY, CDR2 SYGVKD. The CDR3 sequence is 13 residues long. As DNA, the CDR3 is TGTGCCATCAGTGAACAGGGGCACTATGGCTACACCTTC. This codes for CAISEQGHYGYTF.

The J gene is TRBJ2-1, the V gene TRBV29-1, with 8 bases matching TRBD2. The CDR3 sequence is 14 residues long. Germline V gene sequence: CDR1 SQVTM, CDR2 ANQGSEA. Trimming removed 4 bases from V and 9 bases from J; junction bases left unmatched: 11. The chain's CDR3 is CSVAGTSQGGEQFF. The CDR3 DNA follows: TGCAGCGTTGCCGGGACTAGTCAGGGAGGTGAGCAGTTCTTC.

This sequence joins TRBV10-3 and TRBJ2-1; perhaps D is TRBD1 or TRBD2 (5 bases each). Germline V gene data show CDR1 as ENHRY and CDR2 as SYGVKD. The CDR3 is made up of 16 amino acids. V lost 0 bases and J 7 bases, leaving 16 bases between the germline ends. The DNA for the CDR3 is TGTGCCATCAGTGAGTCGGGGGTAGAGTCAGGAAATGAGCAGTTCTTC. Encoded protein: CAISESGVESGNEQFF.

The chain couples TRBV15 to TRBJ2-3; 8 bases fit TRBD1. The CDR3 has 13 residues. The germline gives CDR1 LNHNV, CDR2 YYDKDF (reference sequence). The J segment lost 6 bases and the V segment lost 5 bases, leaving 4 bases of the junction unmatched. This CDR3 reads CATSGDRRDTQYF. Here the CDR3 DNA reads TGTGCCACCAGCGGGGACAGGCGGGATACGCAGTATTTT.

The chain has TRBV3-1 and TRBJ2-4; D is ambiguous. Germline V lookup: CDR1 LGHDT, CDR2 YNNKEL (reference sequence). V lost 0 bases to trimming and J lost 13 bases, with 19 bases between them. The CDR3 extends over 15 amino acids. The CDR3 DNA is TGTGCCAGCAGCCAAGAAATCGGGCTCTTGGCAGAGCAGTACTTC. Amino acids: CASSQEIGLLAEQYF.

This clonotype has a handful of counts. This chain connects TRBV4-3 to TRBJ2-7; TRBD1 aligns across 7 bases. V lost 4 bases to trimming and J lost 2 bases; unmatched junction nucleotides: 14. The CDR3 covers 17 residues. CDR1 and CDR2 from the germline V gene are LGHNA and YSLEER. CDR3 residues: CASSPQETGTAPYEQYF. CDR3 DNA sequence: TGCGCCAGCAGCCCGCAAGAGACCGGGACAGCCCCCTACGAGCAGTACTTC.

Only one count was recorded for this clonotype. The V and J genes are TRBV5-6 and TRBJ2-7; D gene unclear. The DNA end lines up better with TRBJ2-5; the J call may be wrong. Germline V gene lookup returns CDR1 SGHDT and CDR2 YYEEEE. There are 15 residues in the CDR3. For the CDR3, the DNA is TGTGCCAGCAGCTTGGTCGACCCGCTCCGAGGGACCCAGTACTTC. Translation gives CASSLVDPLRGTQYF.

V is TRBV21-1 and J is TRBJ1-2. TRBV21-1 is annotated as a pseudogene. The length of the CDR3 is 11 residues. The CDR3 region is CASSLRQHYTF. CDR3 DNA: TGTGCCAGCAGTTTAAGACAACACTACACCTTC.

The chain combines TRBV12-3 or TRBV12-4 with TRBJ1-2, with D possibly being TRBD1 (5 bases). This CDR3 has 14 amino acids. The germline V and J ends were trimmed by 6 bases and 6 bases, with 17 bases remaining between them. This CDR3 reads CASSRAQGPHGYTF. Here the CDR3 DNA reads TGTGCCAGCAGCCGGGCGCAGGGTCCGCATGGCTACACCTTC.

The chain joins TRBV7-2 to TRBJ2-7; 8 bases map to TRBD2. The CDR3 is made up of 15 amino acids. V gave up 4 bases and J gave up 5 bases; unmatched junction bases: 10. CDR1 and CDR2 from the germline V gene are SGHTA and FQGNSA. CDR3 DNA sequence: TGTGCCAGCAGCTCCACCGGGACTAGGGCCCACGAGCAGTACTTC. The encoded protein is CASSSTGTRAHEQYF. Full variable domain (missing parts from reference TRBV7-2 and TRBJ2-7): GAGVSQSPSNKVTEKGKDVELRCDPISGHTALYWYRQSLGQGLEFLIYFQGNSAPDKSGLPSDRFSAERTGGSVSTLTIQRTQQEDSAVYLCASSSTGTRAHEQYFGPGTRLTVT.

This clonotype was detected a few times. CDR3 protein: CASRNKYEQYF. The CDR3 DNA is TGTGCCAGCAGGAACAAGTACGAGCAGTACTTC. The V gene is TRBV6-5, the J gene TRBJ2-7; D gene unclear. Germline V lookup: CDR1 MNHEY, CDR2 SVGAGI. The length of the CDR3 is 11 residues. Trimming removed 6 bases at V and 4 bases at J, with 7 bases between.